This T cell receptor (beta chain) was profiled in a study of Ad26.COV2.S vaccination and SARS-CoV-2 variants. Study results and caveats: Substantial response breadth was reportedly seen for spike-specific CD8+ and CD4+ T cells after vaccination.

Here immunoSEQ multiplex PCR was the method, and the copy in TCRdb shows in-frame clones only, minus some. The sample records about 350,000 clones, roughly 81% being singletons. Turning to this clone: Its antigen is currently unknown.

The treatment here: 15 to 20 received Ad26.COV2.S at low or high dose, single or two shots; about 5 received placebo; per-sample allocation not given. Samples came from day 63 after the first vaccine or placebo injection. Ad26.COV2.S expressed prefusion-stabilized spike from the original Wuhan strain. The CDR3 sequence is 14 residues long. Germline V gene data show CDR1 as MRHNA and CDR2 as SNTAGT. With V trimmed by 6 bases and J by 10 bases, 10 bases remained unmatched. This chain joins TRBV6-4 and TRBJ2-1, with 9 bases matching TRBD1. The TCR sequence derives from a person aged 18 to 65 who received the Ad26.COV2.S COVID-19 vaccine or a placebo. The sequenced sample was peripheral blood, obtained in a trial of Ad26.COV2.S vaccine versus placebo. CDR3 in amino acids: CASSPRDRVGEQFF. The DNA of the CDR3 is TGTGCCAGCAGCCCCCGGGACAGGGTAGGCGAGCAGTTCTTC.